This T cell receptor beta chain was documented in a study of blood T cell repertoires in COVID-19 (dated by TCRdb to 2020 to 2022). Study-wide context: ImmuneRACE Cohort 3 recovered participants were defined by two consecutive negative NP/OP PCR tests, healthcare professional clearance, or symptom resolution. Samples covering the acute and convalescent phases of COVID-19 were provided by collaborators in the United States, Italy and Spain. The material from the prospective study consisted of cDNA or gDNA derived from T cells, B-cell-depleted T cells, or PBMCs. Deeply sampled blood TCRbeta repertoires from subjects exposed to, actively infected with, or recovered from COVID-19 were included in the dataset. The repertoires were made available in a free public database intended to serve as a resource for research on the immune response to SARS-CoV-2. The samples were drawn from two sources: the first 160 participants of the ongoing ImmuneRACE study, and 950 to 1,500 subjects contributed by 6 global collaborators. Sample metadata almost always included a de-identified subject ID, COVID-19 status, age in years and sex. HLA class I and class II types, where available, came from metadata supplied by the sample provider rather than from assay-based typing.

The paper as a whole reports these results and caveats: How much clinical and demographic metadata was included differed by source and by participant, and the metadata was provided uncurated.

TCRbeta CDR3 regions were amplified from genomic DNA by means of the immunoSEQ Assay, a bias-controlled multiplex PCR. The study's own analysis went as follows. The number of nucleated cells in each sample was estimated from the amplification of reference gene primers within the assay. Sequence reads were collapsed and filtered to measure the absolute abundance of every unique TCRbeta CDR3 rearrangement. Productive Simpson clonality was computed per sample as the square root of Simpson's diversity index over productive rearrangements. The table was pulled from immuneACCESS by TCRdb, which kept in-frame rearrangements only. Such tables lose some clones; where checked, under half of the loss comes from unresolved V genes, and the rest has no known cause. The V and J calls and clone size were taken over from that table, and D and trimming were inferred from the DNA. In all, the sample holds around 290,000 clones, and around 90% of those were seen once. The biggest ten clones account for approximately 2% of the sample.

In the prospective study, participants were 18 to 89 years old, resided in about two dozen geographic areas of the United States, and were enrolled through a virtual design. To assign participants to cohorts, the prospective study relied on clinical history that participants themselves reported in a screening survey and a study questionnaire. Each participant in the prospective study had whole blood, serum and a nasopharyngeal or oropharyngeal swab collected by mobile phlebotomists. Over an approximately 2-month period, participants in the prospective study had the option of providing additional blood draws and questionnaires. Before DNA extraction, blood samples from the prospective study were shipped at room temperature or frozen. The CDR3 measures 14 amino acids from cysteine to phenylalanine. Just the 42-base CDR3 DNA is kept, in frame starting at base 1. V loses 6 bases of germline sequence and J loses 4 bases, and the interval between the two ends is 15 bases. CDR1 and CDR2 are read off the germline V gene as MDHEN and SYDVKM.

About this clone itself: The antigen it binds to is not known. No qualities accompany the bases; no much larger clone lies one base away.

The receptor comes from a woman aged 60-70 years in a cohort exposed to, infected with or recovered from COVID-19 (not recorded which). The specimen was PBMCs or T cells enriched from blood (not recorded which). The chain employs TRBV28 and TRBJ1-1; the D segment could be TRBD1, given 6 matching bases. The sequenced DNA is TGTGCCAGCAGCCCTACAGGGTCGGGCACTGAAGCTTTCTTT. It is translated as CASSPTGSGTEAFF.